The clone carrying this TCR beta chain was seen a single time. Antigen: not known. Libraries were prepared by immunoSEQ multiplex PCR; TCRdb keeps only in-frame clonotypes and omits some of them. The sample has more than 300,000 clones, around 88% seen once. This entry is derived from a study of Ad26.COV2.S vaccination and SARS-CoV-2 variants. The overall study: By the intramuscular route, Ad26.COV2.S was given once, or twice 56 days apart.

Whole-study findings and limits: The TCR breadth and depth analyses may have produced an underestimate of total T cell responses.

The treatment here: around 19 received Ad26.COV2.S at low or high dose, single or two shots; 5 received placebo; per-sample allocation not given. The investigators took samples on day 63 after the first vaccine or placebo injection. The CDR3 contains 13 residues. Germline values: CDR1 ENHRY, CDR2 SYGVKD. V gave up 0 bases and J gave up 7 bases, with 6 bases separating them. The input for sequencing was peripheral blood, taken in a trial of Ad26.COV2.S vaccine versus placebo. The chain combines TRBV10-3 with TRBJ2-2; D unclear. The source is a person aged 18-65 years who received the Ad26.COV2.S COVID-19 vaccine or a placebo. This chain's CDR3 is CAISESLSGELFF. Written as DNA, the CDR3 is TGTGCCATCAGTGAGTCGCTTAGCGGGGAGCTGTTTTTT.